This TCR beta chain was documented in a study of tumor-infiltrating lymphocytes in primary liver carcinoma. Turning to the study itself: About 3.65 to 7.5 million productive TCRbeta reads were obtained from the samples, with similar numbers across tissue types. Study observations and caveats: The 250 largest clones made up significantly more of tumor than blood repertoires (p = 0.039).

Joint extraction of RNA and DNA used about 17-33 mg of bulk tissue that was unsorted. Donors were untreated and chronically infected with HBV. On this clonotype itself: The antigen is unknown. A junction boundary mismatches the germline segment, possibly from a read error.

Germline V gene sequence: CDR1 LGHNA, CDR2 YSLEER. This CDR3 contains 16 residues. The investigators made TCR beta cDNA from roughly 0.55 ug total RNA, using a constant-region primer. Libraries of TCR beta came from three nested multiplex PCR rounds with slightly modified ARM-PCR. In the first two PCR rounds, TRBV1-TRBV30 forward primers were paired with a C-beta reverse primer, and each round lasted roughly 10 cycles. TCRdb recomputed calls from the multiplex PCR reads with MiXCR, one row per CDR3 protein. This table has some 110,000 distinct CDR3 sequences, around 80% appearing once. J is TRBJ2-7 and V is TRBV4-3, with D possibly being TRBD2 (6 bases). Sequencing was carried out using liver tumor tissue from sampling region 3. Subset reported: tumor region T3, left-lateral pole. This receptor was taken from a man aged 40-55 years with primary liver carcinoma and hepatitis B virus infection. The CDR3 DNA sequence: TGCGCCAGCAACGAAGAAATAGCGGCGAGCTCCTGCGAGCAGTACTTC. Translation: CASNEEIAASSCEQYF.